These T cell receptor beta chains were read from a single sample in a study of control samples from healthy donors and cancer patients. Produced via immunoSEQ multiplex PCR; TCRdb's table is partial and in-frame only. The sample has 120,000 or so clones; about 92% are singletons. Input material: PBMCs. The receptors derive from a man in his fifties with head and neck cancer. The CDR3 runs from the conserved cysteine through the conserved F or W. A D gene is named only where the DNA matches it firmly. Clone size appears in some rows only: once, few, many, or a class for an expanded clone.

J: TRBJ1-4; D: TRBD1; length: 15; V: TRBV5-6; size: .; CDR3: CASSSRRGQGEKLFF; DNA: TGTGCCAGCAGCTCTAGGAGGGGGCAAGGTGAAAAACTGTTTTTT
J: TRBJ1-3; D: .; length: 15; V: TRBV6-5; size: .; CDR3: CATRMDMSSGNTIYF; DNA: TGTGCCACTCGGATGGATATGAGCTCTGGAAACACCATATATTTT
J: TRBJ2-5; D: .; length: 13; V: TRBV10-3; size: .; CDR3: CATSGSNQETQYF; DNA: TGTGCCACCTCAGGGTCCAACCAAGAGACCCAGTACTTC
J: TRBJ1-2; D: .; length: 14; V: TRBV13; size: .; CDR3: CASSRGRGDYGYTF; DNA: TGTGCCAGCAGCCGGGGGCGGGGGGACTATGGCTACACCTTC
J: TRBJ2-7; D: .; length: 13; V: TRBV29-1; size: .; CDR3: CSAVQGGGGEQYF; DNA: TGCAGCGCGGTTCAGGGTGGAGGAGGGGAGCAGTACTTC
J: TRBJ1-5; D: .; length: 13; V: TRBV7-6; size: .; CDR3: CASSPPGGQPQHF; DNA: TGTGCCAGCAGCCCCCCAGGAGGTCAGCCCCAGCATTTT
J: TRBJ1-1; D: .; length: 14; V: TRBV27; size: .; CDR3: CARGSGRMNTEAFF; DNA: TGTGCCAGGGGTAGCGGCAGAATGAACACTGAAGCTTTCTTT
J: TRBJ2-1; D: TRBD2; length: 15; V: TRBV5-1; size: .; CDR3: CASSSTTSGAGEQFF; DNA: TGCGCCAGCAGCAGTACGACTAGCGGGGCAGGTGAGCAGTTCTTC
J: TRBJ1-5; D: .; length: 15; V: TRBV28; size: .; CDR3: CASSYGTGRIQPQHF; DNA: TGTGCCAGCAGTTACGGGACGGGTAGGATTCAGCCCCAGCATTTT
J: TRBJ1-2; D: .; length: 14; V: TRBV28; size: .; CDR3: CASITDSANYGYTF; DNA: TGTGCCAGCATTACGGACAGCGCTAACTATGGCTACACCTTC
J: TRBJ1-6; D: .; length: 13; V: TRBV30; size: .; CDR3: CAWSEDSPSPLHF; DNA: TGTGCCTGGAGCGAGGACAGCCCTTCACCCCTCCACTTT
J: TRBJ2-7; D: .; length: 13; V: TRBV5-6; size: once; CDR3: CASSPGHDYEQYF; DNA: TGTGCCAGCAGTCCAGGACATGACTACGAGCAGTACTTC
J: TRBJ2-7; D: .; length: 13; V: TRBV6-1; size: .; CDR3: CASSEGLAYEQYF; DNA: TGTGCCAGCAGTGAAGGACTAGCCTACGAGCAGTACTTC
J: TRBJ1-4; D: .; length: 16; V: TRBV5-8; size: .; CDR3: CASSLGGRTGSGKLFF; DNA: TGTGCCAGCAGCTTGGGGGGACGGACCGGTTCGGGAAAACTGTTTTTT